This entry concerns a single T cell receptor (beta chain). Its antigen is not identified. CD45RA-negative memory and CD45RA+ naive subsets were split from the CD4+ cells. The data were obtained in a study of shared clonotypes between healthy human individuals. Study results and caveats: In having few donors, the study represented limited genetic and exposure-history diversity.

About 33,000 T cell genomes (about 0.2 ug DNA) went into each sorted-subset replicate. TCRdb keeps only in-frame clones here, not all; method: immunoSEQ multiplex PCR. Of 950,000 to 1,300,000 clones detected, approximately 76% appear once; the ten largest clones hold approximately 1.5%. This receptor was taken from a man between 18 and 29 years old in good health. The sequencing input was memory CD4+ T cells sorted from blood. The sample's subset: CD45RA-negative fraction.

The CDR3 DNA reads TGTGCCAGTAGTACCGGGGATACGCAGTATTTT. This sequence encodes CASSTGDTQYF. The rearrangement links TRBV19 to TRBJ2-3; unclear D gene. The V gene lost 4 bases and the J gene lost 6 bases, with 5 bases spanning the gap. CDR3 length: 11 residues. CDR1 LNHDA and CDR2 SQIVND come from the germline V gene (reference sequence).